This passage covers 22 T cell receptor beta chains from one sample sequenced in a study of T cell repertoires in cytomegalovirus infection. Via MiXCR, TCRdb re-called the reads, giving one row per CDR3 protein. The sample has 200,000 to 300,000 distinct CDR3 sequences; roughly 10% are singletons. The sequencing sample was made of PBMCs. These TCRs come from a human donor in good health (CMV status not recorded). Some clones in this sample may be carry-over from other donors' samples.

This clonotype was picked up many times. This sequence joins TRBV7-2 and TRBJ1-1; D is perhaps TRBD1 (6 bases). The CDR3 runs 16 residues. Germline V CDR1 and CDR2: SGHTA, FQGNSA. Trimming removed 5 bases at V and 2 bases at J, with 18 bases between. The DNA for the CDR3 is TGTGCCAGCAGCCCCCGGCGCGGGGGCGGTAACACTGAAGCTTTCTTT. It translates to CASSPRRGGGNTEAFF.

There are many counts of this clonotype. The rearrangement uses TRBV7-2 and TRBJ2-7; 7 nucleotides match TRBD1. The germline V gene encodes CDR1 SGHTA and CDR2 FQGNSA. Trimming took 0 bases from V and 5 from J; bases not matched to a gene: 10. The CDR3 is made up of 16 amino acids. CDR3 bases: TGTGCCAGCAGCTTAGCCGGGACAGCGGCAGGCCACGAGCAGTACTTC. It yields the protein CASSLAGTAAGHEQYF.

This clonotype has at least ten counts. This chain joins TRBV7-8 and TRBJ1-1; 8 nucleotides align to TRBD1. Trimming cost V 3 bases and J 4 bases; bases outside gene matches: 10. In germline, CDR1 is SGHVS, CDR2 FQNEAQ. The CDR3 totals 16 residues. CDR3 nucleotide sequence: TGTGCCAGCAGCTTCCGACAGGGGCGAGGCGGCACTGAAGCTTTCTTT. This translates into CASSFRQGRGGTEAFF.

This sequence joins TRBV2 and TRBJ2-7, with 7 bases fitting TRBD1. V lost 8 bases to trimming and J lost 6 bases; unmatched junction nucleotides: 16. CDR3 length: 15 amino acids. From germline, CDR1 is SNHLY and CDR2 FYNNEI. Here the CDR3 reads CASEETGSLVGEQYF. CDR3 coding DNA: TGTGCCAGCGAAGAGACAGGGAGCCTGGTAGGCGAGCAGTACTTC.

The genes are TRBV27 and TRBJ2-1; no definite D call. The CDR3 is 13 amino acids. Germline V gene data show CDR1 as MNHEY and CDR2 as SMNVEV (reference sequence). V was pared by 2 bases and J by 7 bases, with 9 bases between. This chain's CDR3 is CASSLRWVNEQFF. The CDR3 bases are TGTGCCAGCAGTTTAAGATGGGTTAATGAGCAGTTCTTC.

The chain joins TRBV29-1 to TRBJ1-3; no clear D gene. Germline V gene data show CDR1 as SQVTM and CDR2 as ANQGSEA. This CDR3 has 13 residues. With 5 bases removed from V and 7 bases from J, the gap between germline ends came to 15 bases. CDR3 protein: CSVRINGRNTIYF. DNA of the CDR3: TGCAGCGTTCGCATAAATGGCCGGAACACCATATATTTT.

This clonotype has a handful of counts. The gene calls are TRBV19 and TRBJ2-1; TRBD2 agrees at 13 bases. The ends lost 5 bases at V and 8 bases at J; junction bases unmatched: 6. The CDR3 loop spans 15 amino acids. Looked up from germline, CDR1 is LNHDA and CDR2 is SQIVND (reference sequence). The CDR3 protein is CASSSGTSGKDEQFF. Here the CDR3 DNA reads TGTGCCAGTAGTTCCGGGACTAGCGGGAAGGATGAGCAGTTCTTC.

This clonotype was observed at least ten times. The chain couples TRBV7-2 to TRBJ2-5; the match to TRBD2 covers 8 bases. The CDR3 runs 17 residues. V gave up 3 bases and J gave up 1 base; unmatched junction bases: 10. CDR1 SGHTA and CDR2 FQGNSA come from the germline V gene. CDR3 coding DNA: TGTGCCAGCAGCTTGGCTGGGACGGGAGGGCCCCAAGAGACCCAGTACTTC. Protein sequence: CASSLAGTGGPQETQYF.

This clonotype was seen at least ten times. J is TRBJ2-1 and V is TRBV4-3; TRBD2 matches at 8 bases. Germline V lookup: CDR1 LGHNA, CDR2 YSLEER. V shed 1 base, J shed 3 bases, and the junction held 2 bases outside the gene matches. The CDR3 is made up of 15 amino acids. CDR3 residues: CASSQVGTSYNEQFF. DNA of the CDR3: TGCGCCAGCAGCCAAGTCGGGACTAGCTACAATGAGCAGTTCTTC.

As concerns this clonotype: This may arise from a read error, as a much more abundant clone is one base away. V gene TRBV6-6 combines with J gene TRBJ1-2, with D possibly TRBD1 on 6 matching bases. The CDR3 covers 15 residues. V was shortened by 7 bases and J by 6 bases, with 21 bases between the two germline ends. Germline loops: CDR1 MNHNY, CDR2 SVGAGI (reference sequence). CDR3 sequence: CASKTVTGDSHGYTF. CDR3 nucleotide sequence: TGTGCCAGCAAGACGGTGACAGGAGATTCGCATGGCTACACCTTC.

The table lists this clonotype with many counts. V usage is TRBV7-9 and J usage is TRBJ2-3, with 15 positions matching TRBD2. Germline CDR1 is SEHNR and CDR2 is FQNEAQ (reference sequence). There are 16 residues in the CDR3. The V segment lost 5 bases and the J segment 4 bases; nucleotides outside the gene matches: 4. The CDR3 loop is CASSAWTSGRADTQYF. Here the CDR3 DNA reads TGTGCCAGCAGCGCGTGGACTAGCGGGAGGGCAGATACGCAGTATTTT.

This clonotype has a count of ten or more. The CDR3 nucleotides read TGTGCCAGCAGCCCGGGACTAGCGGCAAGCTCCTACAATGAGCAGTTCTTC. It is translated as CASSPGLAASSYNEQFF. V usage is TRBV11-2 and J usage is TRBJ2-1; 11 bases are a match to TRBD2. Germline V gives CDR1 SGHAT, CDR2 FQNNGV. Trimming took 5 bases from V and 0 from J; bases not matched to a gene: 6. This CDR3 contains 17 residues.

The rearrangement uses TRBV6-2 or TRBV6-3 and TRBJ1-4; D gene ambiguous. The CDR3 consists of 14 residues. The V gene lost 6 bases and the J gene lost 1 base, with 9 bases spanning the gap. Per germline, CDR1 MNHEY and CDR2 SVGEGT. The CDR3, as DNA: TGTGCCAGCAGCCGGGGAGTAACTAATGAAAAACTGTTTTTT. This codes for CASSRGVTNEKLFF.

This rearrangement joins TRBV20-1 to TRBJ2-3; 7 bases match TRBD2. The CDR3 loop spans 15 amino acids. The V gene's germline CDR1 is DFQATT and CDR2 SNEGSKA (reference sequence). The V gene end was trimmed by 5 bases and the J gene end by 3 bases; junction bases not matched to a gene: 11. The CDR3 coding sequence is TGCAGTGCTGGGAAGCCTAGCGGAGGGACAGATACGCAGTATTTT. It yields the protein CSAGKPSGGTDTQYF.

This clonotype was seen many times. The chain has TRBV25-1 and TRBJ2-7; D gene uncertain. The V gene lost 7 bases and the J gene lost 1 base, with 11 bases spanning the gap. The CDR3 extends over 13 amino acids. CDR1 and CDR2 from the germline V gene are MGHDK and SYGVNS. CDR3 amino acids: CASTQKYSYEQYF. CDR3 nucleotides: TGTGCCAGCACACAGAAGTATTCCTACGAGCAGTACTTC.

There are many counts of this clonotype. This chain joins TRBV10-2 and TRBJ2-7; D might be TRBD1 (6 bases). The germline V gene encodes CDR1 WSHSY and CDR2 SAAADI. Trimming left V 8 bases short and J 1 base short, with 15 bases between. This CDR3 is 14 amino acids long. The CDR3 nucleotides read TGCGCCAGCTGCCAGGGGTCGTTATCCTACGAGCAGTACTTC. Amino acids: CASCQGSLSYEQYF.

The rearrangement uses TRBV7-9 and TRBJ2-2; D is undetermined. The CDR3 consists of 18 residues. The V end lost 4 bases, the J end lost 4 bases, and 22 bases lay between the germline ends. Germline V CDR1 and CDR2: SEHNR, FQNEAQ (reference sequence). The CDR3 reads CASSSLIRTGRPTGELFF. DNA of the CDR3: TGTGCCAGCAGCTCTCTCATCCGGACCGGGCGGCCCACCGGGGAGCTGTTTTTT.

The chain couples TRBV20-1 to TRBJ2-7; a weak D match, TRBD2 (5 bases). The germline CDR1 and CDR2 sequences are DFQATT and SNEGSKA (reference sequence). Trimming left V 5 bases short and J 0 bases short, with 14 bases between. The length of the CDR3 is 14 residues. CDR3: CSAPTGVSSYEQYF. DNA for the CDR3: TGCAGTGCTCCAACCGGGGTCAGCTCCTACGAGCAGTACTTC.

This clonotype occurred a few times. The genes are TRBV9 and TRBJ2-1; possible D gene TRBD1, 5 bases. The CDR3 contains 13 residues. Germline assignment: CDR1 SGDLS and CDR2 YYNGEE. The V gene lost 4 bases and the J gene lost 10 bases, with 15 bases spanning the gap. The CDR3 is CASSTHPQAEQFF. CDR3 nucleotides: TGTGCCAGCAGCACACACCCACAGGCGGAGCAGTTCTTC.

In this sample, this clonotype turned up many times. The CDR3 region is CASSLTPRVAGTGNEQFF. In nucleotides, the CDR3 is TGTGCCAGCAGCCTCACCCCCCGGGTAGCGGGGACGGGCAATGAGCAGTTCTTC. The V gene is TRBV7-2, the J gene TRBJ2-1; 8 nucleotides match TRBD2. Germline-derived CDR1 and CDR2 are SGHTA and FQGNSA. This CDR3 has 18 amino acids. Unmatched junction bases numbered 18, after V lost 5 bases and J lost 6 bases. The variable domain in full, with the rest retrieved from reference TRBV7-2 and TRBJ2-1, is GAGVSQSPSNKVTEKGKDVELRCDPISGHTALYWYRQSLGQGLEFLIYFQGNSAPDKSGLPSDRFSAERTGGSVSTLTIQRTQQEDSAVYLCASSLTPRVAGTGNEQFFGPGTRLTVL.

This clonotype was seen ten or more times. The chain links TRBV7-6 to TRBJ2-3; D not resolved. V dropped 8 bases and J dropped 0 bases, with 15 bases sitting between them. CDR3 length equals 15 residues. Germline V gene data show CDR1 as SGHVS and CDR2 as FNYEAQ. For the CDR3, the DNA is TGTGCCAGCGCGGATTCCCCCTCTAGCACAGATACGCAGTATTTT. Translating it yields CASADSPSSTDTQYF.

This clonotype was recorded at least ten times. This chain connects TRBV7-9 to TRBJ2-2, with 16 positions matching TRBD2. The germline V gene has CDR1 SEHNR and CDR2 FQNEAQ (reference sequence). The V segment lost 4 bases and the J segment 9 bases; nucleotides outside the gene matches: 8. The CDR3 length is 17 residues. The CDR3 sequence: CASSSGTSGRAVRELFF. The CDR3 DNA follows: TGTGCCAGCAGCTCCGGGACTAGCGGGAGGGCCGTCCGGGAGCTGTTTTTT.